Sequencing of this T cell receptor beta chain was carried out in a study of T cells after yellow fever vaccination. Findings of the study overall: When the response was secondary, it was weaker but reached its peak faster, day 5 versus 15. Reappearance after the booster was observed for most primary-vaccination clones (roughly 96% CD4, over 70% CD8).

TCRdb re-derived calls from the 5' RACE reads in MiXCR, one entry per CDR3 protein. The top ten hold 2.5% of the sample, which has about 160,000 distinct CDR3 sequences, about 7% seen once. This clonotype came up many times. Its target is not known. Germline CDR1 reads SGHTA; CDR2 reads FQGNSA. The CDR3 length is 14 residues. V was clipped by 3 bases and J by 7 bases, with 15 bases between them. J is TRBJ2-5 and V is TRBV7-2; weak D call: TRBD1 (8 bases). The sample was CD4+ T cells sorted from PBMCs, taken 5 to 6 days after the first yellow fever vaccination. This receptor was taken from a man aged 18 to 30 who received the YFV17D yellow fever vaccine. The CDR3 region has the DNA TGTGCCAGCAGCTTTGACAGGGGAGGGAGGACCCAGTACTTC. It translates to CASSFDRGGRTQYF.